The rows below give T cell receptor beta chains drawn from one sample of a study of OX40 agonist ivuxolimab in advanced cancers. The method was immunoSEQ multiplex PCR; TCRdb's version includes in-frame clones alone and lacks a portion of them. The sample lists about 79,000 clones, roughly 88% occurring once. This sample comprised CD4+ or CD8+ T cells sorted from blood, obtained in a trial of the OX40 agonist ivuxolimab. The source of these receptors is an adult with an advanced solid tumor such as melanoma, head and neck, liver or kidney cancer. Each CDR3 is given with its conserved first and last residue. Fields, in order: J gene, D gene, clone size, V gene, CDR3 length, CDR3 DNA, CDR3 protein. The D gene is left open where the match is weak. Clone sizes are given selectively: once, few, many, or a class where the clone is expanded.

J gene: TRBJ2-2; D gene: TRBD1; clone size: -; V gene: TRBV5-5; CDR3 length: 19; CDR3 DNA: TGTGCCAGCAGCCCGGCGGGACAGGGGGTAGAATCGAACACCGGGGAGCTGTTTTTT; CDR3 protein: CASSPAGQGVESNTGELFF
J gene: TRBJ1-4; D gene: -; clone size: -; V gene: TRBV10-2; CDR3 length: 14; CDR3 DNA: TGCGCCAGCAAGCCAGGGCTTACGAATGAAAAACTGTTTTTT; CDR3 protein: CASKPGLTNEKLFF
J gene: TRBJ2-1; D gene: TRBD2; clone size: -; V gene: TRBV19; CDR3 length: 14; CDR3 DNA: TGTGCCAGTAGTATTGGGACTAGCCAAAATGAGCAGTTCTTC; CDR3 protein: CASSIGTSQNEQFF
J gene: TRBJ2-3; D gene: TRBD2; clone size: -; V gene: TRBV5-1; CDR3 length: 15; CDR3 DNA: TGCGCCAGCAGCTGGACTAGCGGGGGCGGAGATACGCAGTATTTT; CDR3 protein: CASSWTSGGGDTQYF
J gene: TRBJ2-2; D gene: TRBD1; clone size: -; V gene: TRBV5-5; CDR3 length: 16; CDR3 DNA: TGTGCCAGCAGCTTGGTCGGGACAGTGAACACCGGGGAGCTGTTTTTT; CDR3 protein: CASSLVGTVNTGELFF
J gene: TRBJ2-7; D gene: -; clone size: -; V gene: TRBV5-1; CDR3 length: 13; CDR3 DNA: TGCGCCAGCAGCTTGGTTAGGGGGTACGAGCAGTACTTC; CDR3 protein: CASSLVRGYEQYF
J gene: TRBJ1-5; D gene: TRBD1; clone size: -; V gene: TRBV6-5; CDR3 length: 13; CDR3 DNA: TGTGCCAGCAGCGGACAGGGGTTTCAGCCCCAGCATTTT; CDR3 protein: CASSGQGFQPQHF
J gene: TRBJ1-1; D gene: -; clone size: -; V gene: TRBV19; CDR3 length: 15; CDR3 DNA: TGTGCCAGTAGTCTTAGGGTTTTAATGAACACTGAAGCTTTCTTT; CDR3 protein: CASSLRVLMNTEAFF
J gene: TRBJ1-1; D gene: -; clone size: -; V gene: TRBV19; CDR3 length: 14; CDR3 DNA: TGTGCCAGTAGTAAGGACGGCATGAACACTGAAGCTTTCTTT; CDR3 protein: CASSKDGMNTEAFF
J gene: TRBJ1-2; D gene: -; clone size: -; V gene: TRBV6-1; CDR3 length: 14; CDR3 DNA: TGTGCCAGCAGTCCATTCGACAGGAACTATGGCTACACCTTC; CDR3 protein: CASSPFDRNYGYTF
J gene: TRBJ1-6; D gene: -; clone size: -; V gene: TRBV19; CDR3 length: 15; CDR3 DNA: TGTGCCAGTAGTTCATACAGGGTAGGAAATTCACCCCTCCACTTT; CDR3 protein: CASSSYRVGNSPLHF
J gene: TRBJ1-1; D gene: TRBD1; clone size: -; V gene: TRBV28; CDR3 length: 16; CDR3 DNA: TGTGCCAGCAGTTTAGACTCACAGGGGGATTACACTGAAGCTTTCTTT; CDR3 protein: CASSLDSQGDYTEAFF
J gene: TRBJ2-6; D gene: TRBD1; clone size: -; V gene: TRBV4-1; CDR3 length: 17; CDR3 DNA: TGCGCCAGCAGTCCGGGGACAGGGGGTGCCGGGGCCAACGTCCTGACTTTC; CDR3 protein: CASSPGTGGAGANVLTF
J gene: TRBJ2-3; D gene: TRBD2; clone size: -; V gene: TRBV9; CDR3 length: 15; CDR3 DNA: TGTGCCAGCAGCGTGAGCGGGGGGGCCACAGATACGCAGTATTTT; CDR3 protein: CASSVSGGATDTQYF
J gene: TRBJ1-1; D gene: -; clone size: -; V gene: TRBV30; CDR3 length: 13; CDR3 DNA: TGTGCCTGGAGTCAACAAATCGACACTGAAGCTTTCTTT; CDR3 protein: CAWSQQIDTEAFF
J gene: TRBJ1-1; D gene: -; clone size: few; V gene: TRBV2; CDR3 length: 14; CDR3 DNA: TGTGCCAGCAGTGGGGCAGAGACTGGTAGAGAAGCTTTCTTT; CDR3 protein: CASSGAETGREAFF
J gene: TRBJ2-3; D gene: TRBD2; clone size: -; V gene: TRBV7-2; CDR3 length: 16; CDR3 DNA: TGTGCCAGCAGCTTAGTTGGCGCCGCGGGGGGAGATACGCAGTATTTT; CDR3 protein: CASSLVGAAGGDTQYF
J gene: TRBJ1-5; D gene: -; clone size: few; V gene: TRBV6-6; CDR3 length: 15; CDR3 DNA: TGTGCCAGCAGTGGAGGCCAGGGAGGAAATCAGCCCCAGCATTTT; CDR3 protein: CASSGGQGGNQPQHF
J gene: TRBJ2-3; D gene: -; clone size: -; V gene: TRBV5-1; CDR3 length: 15; CDR3 DNA: TGCGCCAGCAGCTTGGAAACGGATGGCACAGATACGCAGTATTTT; CDR3 protein: CASSLETDGTDTQYF
J gene: TRBJ1-3; D gene: -; clone size: -; V gene: TRBV5-1; CDR3 length: 16; CDR3 DNA: TGCGCCAGCAGCTTGGCCCGCACAGGGCTCGGAAACACCATATATTTT; CDR3 protein: CASSLARTGLGNTIYF
J gene: TRBJ1-1; D gene: TRBD1; clone size: once; V gene: TRBV25-1; CDR3 length: 17; CDR3 DNA: TGTGCCAGCAGTGAAATGGGACAGGGTTTTGGGAACACTGAAGCTTTCTTT; CDR3 protein: CASSEMGQGFGNTEAFF
J gene: TRBJ1-1; D gene: TRBD1; clone size: -; V gene: TRBV11-2; CDR3 length: 15; CDR3 DNA: TGTGCCAGCAGCTTAGGACAGGGGGCGGCGACTGAAGCTTTCTTT; CDR3 protein: CASSLGQGAATEAFF
J gene: TRBJ1-1; D gene: -; clone size: once; V gene: TRBV10-3; CDR3 length: 13; CDR3 DNA: TGTGCCATCAGTGAGTCTTCCGGGACTGAAGCTTTCTTT; CDR3 protein: CAISESSGTEAFF
J gene: TRBJ1-3; D gene: TRBD1; clone size: -; V gene: TRBV9; CDR3 length: 18; CDR3 DNA: TGTGCCAGCAGCCCGGACAGGGGGCAGGTGATTTCTGGAAACACCATATATTTT; CDR3 protein: CASSPDRGQVISGNTIYF
J gene: TRBJ1-5; D gene: -; clone size: -; V gene: TRBV6-5; CDR3 length: 12; CDR3 DNA: TGTGCCAGCAGTGGTTACCGGTTGGCCCAGCATTTT; CDR3 protein: CASSGYRLAQHF
J gene: TRBJ2-7; D gene: TRBD1; clone size: -; V gene: TRBV19; CDR3 length: 15; CDR3 DNA: TGTGCCAGTAGTACCAGGGGACAGGGGGCCTACGAGCAGTACTTC; CDR3 protein: CASSTRGQGAYEQYF
J gene: TRBJ2-2; D gene: TRBD1; clone size: -; V gene: TRBV23-1; CDR3 length: 21; CDR3 DNA: TGCGCCAGCAGTCAATCGGAAGACGAGGACAGGGCTGTTAAAGACACCGGGGAGCTGTTTTTT; CDR3 protein: CASSQSEDEDRAVKDTGELFF
J gene: TRBJ2-2; D gene: TRBD2; clone size: -; V gene: TRBV7-9; CDR3 length: 16; CDR3 DNA: TGTGCCAGCAGCTTAACGGGAGGGTTGGACACCGGGGAGCTGTTTTTT; CDR3 protein: CASSLTGGLDTGELFF
J gene: TRBJ2-1; D gene: -; clone size: -; V gene: TRBV11-2; CDR3 length: 18; CDR3 DNA: TGTGCCAGCAGCGGGAGACGGATCCTACGGGTAGGGGAGAATGAGCAGTTCTTC; CDR3 protein: CASSGRRILRVGENEQFF
J gene: TRBJ2-3; D gene: -; clone size: -; V gene: TRBV5-6; CDR3 length: 12; CDR3 DNA: TGTGCCAGCAGCCCCGCTTCGGATACGCAGTATTTT; CDR3 protein: CASSPASDTQYF
J gene: TRBJ2-5; D gene: -; clone size: -; V gene: TRBV15; CDR3 length: 16; CDR3 DNA: TGTGCCACCAGCAGAGATTTGGGGACTGGTCGAGAGACCCAGTACTTC; CDR3 protein: CATSRDLGTGRETQYF
J gene: TRBJ1-6; D gene: -; clone size: -; V gene: TRBV4-1; CDR3 length: 16; CDR3 DNA: TGCGCCAGCAGCCAAGATGAAGACAGAGATAATTCACCCCTCCACTTT; CDR3 protein: CASSQDEDRDNSPLHF
J gene: TRBJ2-3; D gene: -; clone size: once; V gene: TRBV7-3; CDR3 length: 14; CDR3 DNA: TGTGCCAGCAGCTTAGGGGGTTTGACAGATACGCAGTATTTT; CDR3 protein: CASSLGGLTDTQYF
J gene: TRBJ2-5; D gene: TRBD1; clone size: -; V gene: TRBV18; CDR3 length: 15; CDR3 DNA: TGTGCCAGCTCACCGGGACAGGGGGCTGTGGAGACCCAGTACTTC; CDR3 protein: CASSPGQGAVETQYF
J gene: TRBJ1-5; D gene: -; clone size: -; V gene: TRBV5-4; CDR3 length: 14; CDR3 DNA: TGTGCCAGCAGCCCTGGCGGGAGCAATCAGCCCCAGCATTTT; CDR3 protein: CASSPGGSNQPQHF
J gene: TRBJ2-3; D gene: TRBD2; clone size: -; V gene: TRBV5-4; CDR3 length: 16; CDR3 DNA: TGTGCCAGCAGCTTGACTAGCGGGGGACGCACAGATACGCAGTATTTT; CDR3 protein: CASSLTSGGRTDTQYF
J gene: TRBJ2-2; D gene: TRBD2; clone size: -; V gene: TRBV19; CDR3 length: 15; CDR3 DNA: TGTGCCAGTAGTATGCTAGCGGGGGTTACCGGGGAGCTGTTTTTT; CDR3 protein: CASSMLAGVTGELFF
J gene: TRBJ2-1; D gene: TRBD2; clone size: -; V gene: TRBV5-1; CDR3 length: 20; CDR3 DNA: TGCGCCAGCAGCGTCGGGACACCCACTAGCGGGGGCTACTCCTACAATGAGCAGTTCTTC; CDR3 protein: CASSVGTPTSGGYSYNEQFF
J gene: TRBJ1-1; D gene: -; clone size: -; V gene: TRBV28; CDR3 length: 14; CDR3 DNA: TGTGCCAGCAGTTTGAGGAACAGAAACACTGAAGCTTTCTTT; CDR3 protein: CASSLRNRNTEAFF
J gene: TRBJ2-3; D gene: -; clone size: -; V gene: TRBV6-5; CDR3 length: 14; CDR3 DNA: TGTGCCAGCAGTTACTCGAGTGTTCCAGATACGCAGTATTTT; CDR3 protein: CASSYSSVPDTQYF
J gene: TRBJ1-6; D gene: TRBD1; clone size: -; V gene: TRBV4-1; CDR3 length: 16; CDR3 DNA: TGCGCCAGCAGCCAACGGCCGACAGGGTATTTTTCACCCCTCCACTTT; CDR3 protein: CASSQRPTGYFSPLHF
J gene: TRBJ2-6; D gene: TRBD1; clone size: -; V gene: TRBV7-9; CDR3 length: 19; CDR3 DNA: TGTGCCAGCAGCCCTATCCCGGGACAGCAAAACTCTGGGGCCAACGTCCTGACTTTC; CDR3 protein: CASSPIPGQQNSGANVLTF
J gene: TRBJ1-1; D gene: -; clone size: -; V gene: TRBV2; CDR3 length: 13; CDR3 DNA: TGTGCCAGCAGCCCAGGGACCCAGCAAGTAGCTTTCTTT; CDR3 protein: CASSPGTQQVAFF
J gene: TRBJ2-6; D gene: -; clone size: -; V gene: TRBV10-1; CDR3 length: 15; CDR3 DNA: TGCGCCAGCAGTGAATCAGGGGCTGGGGCCAACGTCCTGACTTTC; CDR3 protein: CASSESGAGANVLTF
J gene: TRBJ1-4; D gene: -; clone size: -; V gene: TRBV5-1; CDR3 length: 14; CDR3 DNA: TGCGCCAGCAGCTTGGAACCCACTAATGAAAAACTGTTTTTT; CDR3 protein: CASSLEPTNEKLFF
J gene: TRBJ1-1; D gene: -; clone size: -; V gene: TRBV9; CDR3 length: 11; CDR3 DNA: TGTGCCAGCAAAGGTGGGGGTGAAGCTTTCTTT; CDR3 protein: CASKGGGEAFF
J gene: TRBJ1-6; D gene: -; clone size: -; V gene: TRBV5-4; CDR3 length: 16; CDR3 DNA: TGTGCCAGCAGTCATAGGCGTGGAGCAAATTATTCACCCCTCCACTTT; CDR3 protein: CASSHRRGANYSPLHF
J gene: TRBJ1-4; D gene: -; clone size: -; V gene: TRBV18; CDR3 length: 15; CDR3 DNA: TGTGCCAGCTCACCAGGAAGGGGCACTACGAAAAAACTGTTTTTT; CDR3 protein: CASSPGRGTTKKLFF
J gene: TRBJ1-2; D gene: -; clone size: -; V gene: TRBV12-5; CDR3 length: 14; CDR3 DNA: TGTGCTAGTGGTTCGGGGGTTAAGTCGTTTGGCTACACCTTC; CDR3 protein: CASGSGVKSFGYTF
J gene: TRBJ2-3; D gene: -; clone size: -; V gene: TRBV28; CDR3 length: 14; CDR3 DNA: TGTGCCAGCAGACCTGGCAGGTGGTCTGATACGCAGTATTTT; CDR3 protein: CASRPGRWSDTQYF
J gene: TRBJ1-5; D gene: -; clone size: -; V gene: TRBV19; CDR3 length: 15; CDR3 DNA: TGTGCCAGTAGTATAGGAGGATATAGCAATCAGCCCCAGCATTTT; CDR3 protein: CASSIGGYSNQPQHF
J gene: TRBJ2-3; D gene: -; clone size: -; V gene: TRBV7-9; CDR3 length: 16; CDR3 DNA: TGTGCCAGCAGCTTATTTAGGTCAGAACTCACAGATACGCAGTATTTT; CDR3 protein: CASSLFRSELTDTQYF
J gene: TRBJ2-5; D gene: TRBD2; clone size: -; V gene: TRBV5-1; CDR3 length: 15; CDR3 DNA: TGCGCCAGCAGCTTGGGACTAGCGGGACAAGAGACCCAGTACTTC; CDR3 protein: CASSLGLAGQETQYF
J gene: TRBJ2-5; D gene: -; clone size: -; V gene: TRBV5-1; CDR3 length: 15; CDR3 DNA: TGCGCCAGCAGCTTGGTGACGGGTTTCCTGGAGACCCAGTACTTC; CDR3 protein: CASSLVTGFLETQYF
J gene: TRBJ2-5; D gene: -; clone size: -; V gene: TRBV18; CDR3 length: 13; CDR3 DNA: TGTGCCAGCTCAGTCGGCAACCAAGAGACCCAGTACTTC; CDR3 protein: CASSVGNQETQYF
J gene: TRBJ1-2; D gene: -; clone size: -; V gene: TRBV10-3; CDR3 length: 13; CDR3 DNA: TGTGCCATCAGTGAGTCGGACAAGGGCGGCTACACCTTC; CDR3 protein: CAISESDKGGYTF
J gene: TRBJ2-3; D gene: -; clone size: -; V gene: TRBV6-5; CDR3 length: 12; CDR3 DNA: TGTGCCAGCAGCCCTTCCACAGAAGTGCAGTATTTT; CDR3 protein: CASSPSTEVQYF
J gene: TRBJ1-1; D gene: -; clone size: -; V gene: TRBV19; CDR3 length: 14; CDR3 DNA: TGTGCCAGTAGTATTTATGGGGTAAGCACTGAAGCTTTCTTT; CDR3 protein: CASSIYGVSTEAFF
J gene: TRBJ1-1; D gene: TRBD1; clone size: -; V gene: TRBV19; CDR3 length: 16; CDR3 DNA: TGTGCCAGTAGCCAGGGGGCGACAGGGGGCTACACTGAAGCTTTCTTT; CDR3 protein: CASSQGATGGYTEAFF
J gene: TRBJ2-3; D gene: TRBD2; clone size: -; V gene: TRBV11-2; CDR3 length: 15; CDR3 DNA: TGTGCCAGCAGCTTTTTAGCGGGGTCCACAGATACGCAGTATTTT; CDR3 protein: CASSFLAGSTDTQYF